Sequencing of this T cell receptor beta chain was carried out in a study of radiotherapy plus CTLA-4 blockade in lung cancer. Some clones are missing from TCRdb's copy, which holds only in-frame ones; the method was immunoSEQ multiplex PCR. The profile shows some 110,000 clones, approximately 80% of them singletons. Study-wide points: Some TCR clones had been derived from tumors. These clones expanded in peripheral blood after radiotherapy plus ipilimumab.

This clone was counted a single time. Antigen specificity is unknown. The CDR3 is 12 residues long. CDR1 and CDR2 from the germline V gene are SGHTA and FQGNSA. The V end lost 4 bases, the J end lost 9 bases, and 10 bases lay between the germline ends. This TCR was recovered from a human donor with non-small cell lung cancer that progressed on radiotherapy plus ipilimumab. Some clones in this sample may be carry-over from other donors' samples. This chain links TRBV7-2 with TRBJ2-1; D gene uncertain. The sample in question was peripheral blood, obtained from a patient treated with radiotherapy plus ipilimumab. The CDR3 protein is CASSSPVGEQFF. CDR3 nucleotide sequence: TGTGCCAGCAGCTCACCAGTCGGTGAGCAGTTCTTC.